This T cell receptor beta chain comes out of a study of blood T cell repertoires in COVID-19. As for the study in general: From the United States, Italy and Spain came samples of acute and convalescent COVID-19. The analysed material was cDNA or gDNA that came from T cells, B-cell-depleted T cells, or PBMCs.

As processed by the authors: Cell counts per sample came from amplifying reference gene primers. TCRdb's table, derived via immunoSEQ multiplex PCR, lists solely in-frame clones and lacks some. V, J and clone size are those of that table, while D and trimming were read from the DNA. The table has some 130,000 clones, more than 60% seen once. The J segment lost 1 base and the V segment lost 3 bases, leaving 7 bases of the junction unmatched. The V gene's germline CDR1 is SGHVS and CDR2 FNYEAQ. The CDR3 runs 17 residues. This clonotype originated in a woman aged 70 to 79 with acute or convalescent COVID-19. The chain couples TRBV7-6 to TRBJ2-7; 12 bases match TRBD1. Sequencing used peripheral blood. CDR3 region: CASSLGQGAMESYEQYF. CDR3 bases: TGTGCCAGCAGCTTGGGACAGGGGGCGATGGAATCCTACGAGCAGTACTTC.